This TCR beta chain came from a study of blood T cells in healthy people across ages. For the second PCR, which ran for about 7 to 11 cycles, a sample-barcoded 5' primer and a J-beta primer mix were used. The template-switch adaptor was a 5' adaptor with 12 random nucleotides. It tagged each cDNA molecule. TCRdb recomputed calls from the 5' RACE reads with MiXCR, one row per CDR3 protein. The repertoire holds over 600,000 distinct CDR3 sequences, with 46% as singletons. Isolation recovered at least 6 million PBMCs from every sample. This TCR was sampled from a man older than 75 in good health. What was sequenced was blood.

CDR3 nucleotides: TGTGCCAGCAGCTTGGACACTCTGAGCTCCTACAATGAGCAGTTCTTC. Translated: CASSLDTLSSYNEQFF. The chain is built from TRBV5-6 and TRBJ2-1; no firm D call. V lost 0 bases, J lost 0 bases, and 10 bases lay in between. Germline V CDR1 and CDR2: SGHDT, YYEEEE. The CDR3 loop spans 16 amino acids.